This TCR beta chain was profiled in a study of cytomegalovirus exposure and HLA in healthy donors. General study results and limits: TCR beta sequences reportedly predicted most subjects' HLA-A and HLA-B alleles accurately.

This PCR relied on a set of 60 Vbeta primers and 13 Jbeta primers. Assay used: immunoSEQ multiplex PCR; TCRdb lists only in-frame clones, some missing. The ten most abundant clones cover roughly 2% of a sample with approximately 130,000 clones. The CDR3 runs 14 residues. J gave up 4 bases and V 7 bases, and 5 bases lay outside the gene matches. Germline lookup yields CDR1 SNHLY and CDR2 FYNNEI. Remarks on this clone: As yet, its antigen is unknown.

Each of the donors was a healthy bone marrow donor. The chain combines TRBV2 with TRBJ2-7, with TRBD2 matching 12 bases. What was sequenced was PBMCs. The source is a woman between 55 and 75 years old in good health and CMV-seronegative. The CDR3 sequence: CASTPSGGEYEQYF. CDR3 DNA: TGTGCCAGCACCCCTAGCGGGGGGGAATACGAGCAGTACTTC.